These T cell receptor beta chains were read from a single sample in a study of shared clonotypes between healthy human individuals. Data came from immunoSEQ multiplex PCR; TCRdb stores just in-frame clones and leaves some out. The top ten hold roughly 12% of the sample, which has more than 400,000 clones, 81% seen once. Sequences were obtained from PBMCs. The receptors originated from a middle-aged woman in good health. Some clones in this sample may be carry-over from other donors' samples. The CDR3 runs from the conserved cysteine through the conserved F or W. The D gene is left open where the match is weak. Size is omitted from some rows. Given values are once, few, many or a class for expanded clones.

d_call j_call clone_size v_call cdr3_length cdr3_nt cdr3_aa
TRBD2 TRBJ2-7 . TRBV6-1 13 TGTGCCAGCCGGGGAGGGAGCTCCTACGAGCAGTACTTC CASRGGSSYEQYF
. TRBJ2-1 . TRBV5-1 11 TGCGCCAGCAGCTTGTACGGTGAGCAGTTCTTC CASSLYGEQFF
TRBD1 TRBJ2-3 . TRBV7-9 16 TGTGCCAGCAGCTCTTACAGGGGCGGGAGCACAGATACGCAGTATTTT CASSSYRGGSTDTQYF
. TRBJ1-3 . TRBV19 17 TGTGCCAGTCAACCCAGTGGACATCCTGGCTCTGGAAACACCATATATTTT CASQPSGHPGSGNTIYF
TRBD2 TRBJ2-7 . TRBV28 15 TGTGCCAGCACCCTCGCGGGGGGGGCAGGGTACGAGCAGTACTTC CASTLAGGAGYEQYF
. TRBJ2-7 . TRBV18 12 TGTGCCAGCTCCCTCAGGGTCGACGAGCAGTACTTC CASSLRVDEQYF
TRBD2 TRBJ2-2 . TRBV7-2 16 TGTGCCAGCAGCCGACTAGCGGGAGGAAGAACCGGGGAGCTGTTTTTT CASSRLAGGRTGELFF
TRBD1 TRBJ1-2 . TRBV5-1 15 TGCGCCAGCAGCCGGTCGGGGGACAGGACCTATGGCTACACCTTC CASSRSGDRTYGYTF
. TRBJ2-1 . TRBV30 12 TGTGCCTGGAGTGGAGTAGGCAATGAGCAGTTCTTC CAWSGVGNEQFF
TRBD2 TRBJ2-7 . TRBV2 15 TGTGCCAGCATCCCAGCGGGAGGCAACAACTACGAGCAGTACTTC CASIPAGGNNYEQYF
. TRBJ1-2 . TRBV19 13 TGTGCCAGTAGGGGGACCGAAGGCTATGGCTACACCTTC CASRGTEGYGYTF
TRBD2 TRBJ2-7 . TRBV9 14 TGTGCCAGCAGCACAGGGACTAGCGGAGCCGAGCAGTACTTC CASSTGTSGAEQYF
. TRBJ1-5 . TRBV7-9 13 TGTGCCAGCAGCTTACAGGGCAGGCAGCCCCAGCATTTT CASSLQGRQPQHF
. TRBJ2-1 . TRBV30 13 TGTGCCTGGAGTGTAGGGCATGACGGTGAGCAGTTCTTC CAWSVGHDGEQFF
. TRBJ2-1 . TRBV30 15 TGTGCCTGGAGTGGGTCTCGCAGCTCCTACAATGAGCAGTTCTTC CAWSGSRSSYNEQFF
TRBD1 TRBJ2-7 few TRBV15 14 TGTGCCACCAGCAGAGGGGACAGCTCCTACGAGCAGTACTTC CATSRGDSSYEQYF
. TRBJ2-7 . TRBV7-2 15 TGTGCCAGCAGCTTAAGGGGCGGCACAACCTACGAGCAGTACTTC CASSLRGGTTYEQYF
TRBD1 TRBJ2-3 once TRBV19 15 TGTGCCAGTACCGGGCGGGGACAGGGAACAGATACGCAGTATTTT CASTGRGQGTDTQYF
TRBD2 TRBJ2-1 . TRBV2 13 TGTGCCAGCAATGTGGGAGGGTTAAATGAGCAGTTCTTC CASNVGGLNEQFF
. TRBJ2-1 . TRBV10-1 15 TGCGCCAGCAGTGAGGGGGTTAGCTCCTACAATGAGCAGTTCTTC CASSEGVSSYNEQFF
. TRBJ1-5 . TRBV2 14 TGTGCCAGCAGCCGGCGACAGGCAAATCAGCCCCAGCATTTT CASSRRQANQPQHF
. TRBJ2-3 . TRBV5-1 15 TGCGCCAGCAGCTTGGATAGGGTGGCTTTAGATACGCAGTATTTT CASSLDRVALDTQYF
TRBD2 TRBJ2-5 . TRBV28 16 TGTGCCAGCAGTTTAAATCCTAGCGGGAGTGATGAGACCCAGTACTTC CASSLNPSGSDETQYF
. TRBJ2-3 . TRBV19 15 TGTGCCAGTAGGATTCCCGGGGCGCCCACAGATACGCAGTATTTT CASRIPGAPTDTQYF
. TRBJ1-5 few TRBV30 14 TGTGCCTGGAAAAGGGGCTATGGCAATCAGCCCCAGCATTTT CAWKRGYGNQPQHF
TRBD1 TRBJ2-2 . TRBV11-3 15 TGTGCCAGCAGCTTAGCCAGGGGGCCCACCGGGGAGCTGTTTTTT CASSLARGPTGELFF
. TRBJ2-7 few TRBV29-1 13 TGCAGCGTTGGAACAGTCGAACCCTACGAGCAGTACTTC CSVGTVEPYEQYF
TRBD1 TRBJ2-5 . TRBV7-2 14 TGTGCCAGCAACAGCGGGACAGGGCGGGAGACCCAGTACTTC CASNSGTGRETQYF
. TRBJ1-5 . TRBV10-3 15 TGTGCCACCAGCCTGACCGGGGACGTCGGGGAGCCCCAGCATTTT CATSLTGDVGEPQHF
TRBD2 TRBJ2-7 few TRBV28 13 TGTGCCAGCAGACCGGGACTAGCGGGCGAGCAGTACTTC CASRPGLAGEQYF
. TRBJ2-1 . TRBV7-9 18 TGTGCCAGCAGCCCGCGACTCGTGGGGTCAAGCTCCTACAATGAGCAGTTCTTC CASSPRLVGSSSYNEQFF
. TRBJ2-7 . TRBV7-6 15 TGTGCCAGCAGCTTATCCCGGGACGGGAATTACGAGCAGTACTTC CASSLSRDGNYEQYF
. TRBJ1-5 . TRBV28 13 TGTGCCAGCAAAACAGGGAGCGGACAGCCCCAGCATTTT CASKTGSGQPQHF
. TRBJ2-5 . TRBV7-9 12 TGTGCCAGCAGCGGACCCCAAGAGACCCAGTACTTC CASSGPQETQYF
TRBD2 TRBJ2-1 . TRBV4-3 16 TGCGCCAGCAGCCAAGACTACGGGAGCGGGGGCAATGAGCAGTTCTTC CASSQDYGSGGNEQFF
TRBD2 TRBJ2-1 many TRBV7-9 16 TGTGCCAGCAGCAGAGCCGGGACTAGCGGGAGAGGTGAGCAGTTCTTC CASSRAGTSGRGEQFF
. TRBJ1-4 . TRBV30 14 TGTGCCTGGAGTAGAAGACAGCTCAATGAAAAACTGTTTTTT CAWSRRQLNEKLFF
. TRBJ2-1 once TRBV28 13 TGTGCCAGCAGTTTATTGACGGGGGATGAGCAGTTCTTC CASSLLTGDEQFF
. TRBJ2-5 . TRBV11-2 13 TGTGCCAGCAGCGCAGGACACGGGTCGACCCAGTACTTC CASSAGHGSTQYF
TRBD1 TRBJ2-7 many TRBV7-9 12 TGTGCCAGCCGCGAGACAGGGAGCGAGCAGTACTTC CASRETGSEQYF
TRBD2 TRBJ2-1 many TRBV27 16 TGTGCCAGCAGTTCATTTCTAGCGGGGGCCTACAATGAGCAGTTCTTC CASSSFLAGAYNEQFF
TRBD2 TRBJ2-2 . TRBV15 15 TGTGCCACCAGTTGGGGACTAGCGCGAACCGGGGAGCTGTTTTTT CATSWGLARTGELFF
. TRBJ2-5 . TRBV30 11 TGTGCCTGGATGGATCAAGAGACCCAGTACTTC CAWMDQETQYF
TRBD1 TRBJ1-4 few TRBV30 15 TGTGCCTGGAGTTTAAAGATGGGACAGGGAGAAAAACTGTTTTTT CAWSLKMGQGEKLFF
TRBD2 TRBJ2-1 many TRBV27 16 TGTGCCAGCAGGCCCCATGGTAGCGGGAAGAGAAATGAGCAGTTCTTC CASRPHGSGKRNEQFF
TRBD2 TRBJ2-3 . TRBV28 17 TGTGCCAGCAGTTCTTGGACTAGCGGGAGGCAGACAGATACGCAGTATTTT CASSSWTSGRQTDTQYF
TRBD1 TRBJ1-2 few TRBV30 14 TGTGCCTGGAGTGGAGACAGGGGGTTCTATGGCTACACCTTC CAWSGDRGFYGYTF
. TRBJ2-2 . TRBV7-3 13 TGTGCCAGCAGCTCACCGAGTCACGGGGAGCTGTTTTTT CASSSPSHGELFF
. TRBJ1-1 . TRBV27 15 TGTGCCAGCAGTTCCCAAAAAGCGAGAACCACTGAAGCTTTCTTT CASSSQKARTTEAFF
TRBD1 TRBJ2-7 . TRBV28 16 TGTGCCAGCAGCCCGGGACAGCGTTCTTTCTCCTACGAGCAGTACTTC CASSPGQRSFSYEQYF
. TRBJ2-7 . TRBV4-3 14 TGCGCCAGCAGCACCATTCCGGGGGCCTACGAGCAGTACTTC CASSTIPGAYEQYF
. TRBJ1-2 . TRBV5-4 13 TGTGCCAGCAGCTTGCAGGGAGGAAGTGGCTACACCTTC CASSLQGGSGYTF
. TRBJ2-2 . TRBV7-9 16 TGTGCCAGCAGCTTATCGGGGGGCGCCGACACCGGGGAGCTGTTTTTT CASSLSGGADTGELFF
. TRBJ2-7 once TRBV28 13 TGTGCCAGCAGTTTAATTAGGGCGCGGGAGCAGTACTTC CASSLIRAREQYF
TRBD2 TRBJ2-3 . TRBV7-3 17 TGTGCCAGCAGCTTAAGATTCGTGGGGAGGGGCACAGATACGCAGTATTTT CASSLRFVGRGTDTQYF
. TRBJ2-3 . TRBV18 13 TGTGCCAGCTCACCTATCGAAACAGATACGCAGTATTTT CASSPIETDTQYF
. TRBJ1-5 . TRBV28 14 TGTGCCAGCATTATGAGTCCTTCTAATCAGCCCCAGCATTTT CASIMSPSNQPQHF
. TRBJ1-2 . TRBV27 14 TGTGCCAGCAGTTTAAAGGGAAAGAACTATGGCTACACCTTC CASSLKGKNYGYTF
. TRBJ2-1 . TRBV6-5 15 TGTGCCAGCAGTATGGGGGGCGGGACCTACAATGAGCAGTTCTTC CASSMGGGTYNEQFF
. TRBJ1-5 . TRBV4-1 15 TGCGCCAGCAGCCTCGTTGCATCGCTTTATCAGCCCCAGCATTTT CASSLVASLYQPQHF